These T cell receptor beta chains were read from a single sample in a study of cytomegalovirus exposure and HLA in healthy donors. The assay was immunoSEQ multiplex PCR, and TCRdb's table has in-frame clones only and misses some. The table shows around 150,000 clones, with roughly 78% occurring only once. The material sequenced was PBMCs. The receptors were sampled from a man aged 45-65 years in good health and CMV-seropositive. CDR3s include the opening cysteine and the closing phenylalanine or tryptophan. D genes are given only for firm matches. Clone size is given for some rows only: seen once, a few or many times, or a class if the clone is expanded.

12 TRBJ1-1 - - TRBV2 TGTGCCAGCAGTGTCGAATTAGCTGAAGCTTTCTTT CASSVELAEAFF
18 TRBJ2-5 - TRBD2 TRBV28 TGTGCCAGCAGTTTAAGTTTTCGGACTAGCGGGAGGGAGGGGACCCAGTACTTC CASSLSFRTSGREGTQYF
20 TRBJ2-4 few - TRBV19 TGTGCCAGTAGTAGACATGGGGCTTCGCCGGAAGCGCTAGCCAAAAACATTCAGTACTTC CASSRHGASPEALAKNIQYF
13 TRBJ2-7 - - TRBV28 TGTGCTAGCAGTTTCCAGGGTCAGAGCGAGCAGTACTTC CASSFQGQSEQYF
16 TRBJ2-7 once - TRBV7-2 TGTGCCAGCAGCTTCGAACGTGGGGCCCGAACCTACGAGCAGTACTTC CASSFERGARTYEQYF
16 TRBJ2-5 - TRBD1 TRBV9 TGTGCCAGCAGCGTAGGAACAGGGACAGGGGGTGAGACCCAGTACTTC CASSVGTGTGGETQYF
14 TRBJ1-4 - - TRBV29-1 TGCAGCGTTGAAGTCCCAGGGCGGTTTGAAAAACTGTTTTTT CSVEVPGRFEKLFF
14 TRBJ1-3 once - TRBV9 TGTGCCAGCAGCCCCACTCTTTCAGGAAACACCATATATTTT CASSPTLSGNTIYF
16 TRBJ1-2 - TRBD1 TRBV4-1 TGCGCCAGCAGCCAGCTGGGACAGACGTCGACCTATGGCTACACCTTC CASSQLGQTSTYGYTF
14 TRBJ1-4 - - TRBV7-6 TGTGCCAGCAGCTTAACGGCAACTAATGAAAAACTGTTTTTT CASSLTATNEKLFF
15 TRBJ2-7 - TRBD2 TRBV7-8 TGTGCCAGCAGCTTCCCCCCTCTAGCGGGCTACGAGCAGTACTTC CASSFPPLAGYEQYF
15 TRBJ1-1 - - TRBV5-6 TGTGCCAGCAGCTTCTACAGGGTACATAACACTGAAGCTTTCTTT CASSFYRVHNTEAFF
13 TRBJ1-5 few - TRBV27 TGTGCCAGCAGTTTGGGGGGAGGGCAGCCCCAGCATTTT CASSLGGGQPQHF
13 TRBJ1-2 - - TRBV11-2 TGTGCCAGCAGCCAAGAGGTAGCCTATGGCTACACCTTC CASSQEVAYGYTF
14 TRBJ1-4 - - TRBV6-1 TGTGCCAGCAGTGAAGGCAGGGGTAATGAAAAACTGTTTTTT CASSEGRGNEKLFF
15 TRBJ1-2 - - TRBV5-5 TGTGCCAGCAGCACCTCCCTGACAGCCGAGTATGGCTACACCTTC CASSTSLTAEYGYTF
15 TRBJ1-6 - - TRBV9 TGTGCCAGCAGCCCCGGAAGGACTGTCAATTCACCCCTCCACTTT CASSPGRTVNSPLHF
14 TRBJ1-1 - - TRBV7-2 TGTGCCAGCAGCTCGGTGGGGGCGAACACTGAAGCTTTCTTT CASSSVGANTEAFF
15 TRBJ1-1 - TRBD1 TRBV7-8 TGTGCCAGCAGCCGACAGGGACAGGGGAGCACTGAAGCTTTCTTT CASSRQGQGSTEAFF